The clone carrying this TCR beta chain was seen only once. This sample is drawn from a study of blood T cell repertoires in COVID-19. Study overall: Samples taken during acute and convalescent COVID-19 were collected in the United States, Italy and Spain. T cells, B-cell-depleted T cells, or PBMCs supplied cDNA or gDNA.

In the source study's methods: Reference gene primer amplification gave nucleated cell count estimates. The assay was immunoSEQ multiplex PCR, and TCRdb's table has in-frame clones only and misses some. V and J calls plus clone size are reproduced from that table; the DNA served to infer D and trimming. The repertoire includes tens of thousands of clones, approximately 79% of them detected once, and roughly 15% sits in the top ten. Looked up from germline, CDR1 is LGHDT and CDR2 is YNNKEL (reference sequence). The junction had 6 bases not matched to a gene; V was cut back by 3 bases and J by 1 base. The CDR3 has 16 amino acids.

The V gene is TRBV3-1 (or the pseudogene TRBV3-2), the J gene TRBJ1-1; 9 bases fit TRBD1. The clonotype comes from a woman of 80 years or more with active or convalescent COVID-19. Sequenced material: peripheral blood. The CDR3 DNA sequence: TGTGCCAGCAGCCACGGACAGGGGCGGAGGAACACTGAAGCTTTCTTT. Translated: CASSHGQGRRNTEAFF.